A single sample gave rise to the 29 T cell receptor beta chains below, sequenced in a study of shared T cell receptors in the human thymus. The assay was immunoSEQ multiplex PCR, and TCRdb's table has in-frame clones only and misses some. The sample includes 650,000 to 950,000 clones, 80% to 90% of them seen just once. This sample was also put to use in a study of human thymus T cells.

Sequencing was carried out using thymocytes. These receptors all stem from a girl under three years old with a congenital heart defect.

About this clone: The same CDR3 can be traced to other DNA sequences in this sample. CDR3 DNA: TGTGCCTGGACCTTCGGCTCGTGGACAGGGGACTCACCCCTCCACTTT. It translates to CAWTFGSWTGDSPLHF. The chain carries TRBV30 and TRBJ1-6, with 9 nucleotides matching TRBD1. CDR1 and CDR2 from the germline V gene are GTSNPN and SVGIG (reference sequence). J was trimmed by 10 bases and V by 4 bases; bases with no gene match: 14. CDR3 length equals 16 residues.

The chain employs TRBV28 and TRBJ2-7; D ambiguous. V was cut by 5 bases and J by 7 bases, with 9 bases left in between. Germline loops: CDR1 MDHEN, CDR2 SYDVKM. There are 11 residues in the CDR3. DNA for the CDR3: TGTGCCAGCAGTCCCGTTTTTGAGCAGTACTTC. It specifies CASSPVFEQYF.

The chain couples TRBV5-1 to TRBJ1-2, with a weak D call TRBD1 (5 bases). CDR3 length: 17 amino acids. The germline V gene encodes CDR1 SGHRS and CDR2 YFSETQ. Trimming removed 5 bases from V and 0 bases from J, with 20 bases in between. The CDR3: CASSLVGAGLTNYGYTF. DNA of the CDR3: TGCGCCAGCAGTCTGGTAGGGGCCGGATTAACTAACTATGGCTACACCTTC.

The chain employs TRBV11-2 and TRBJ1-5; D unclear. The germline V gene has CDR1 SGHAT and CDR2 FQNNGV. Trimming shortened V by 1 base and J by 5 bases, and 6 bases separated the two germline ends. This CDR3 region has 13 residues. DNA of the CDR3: TGTGCCAGCAGCTTAGTGGCCGATCAGCCCCAGCATTTT. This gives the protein CASSLVADQPQHF.

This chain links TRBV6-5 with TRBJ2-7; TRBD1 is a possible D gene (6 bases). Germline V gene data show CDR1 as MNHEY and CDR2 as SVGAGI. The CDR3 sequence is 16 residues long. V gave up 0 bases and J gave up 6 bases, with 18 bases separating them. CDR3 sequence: CASSYSIGGGLGEQYF. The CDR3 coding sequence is TGTGCCAGCAGTTACTCGATTGGGGGCGGGCTTGGCGAGCAGTACTTC.

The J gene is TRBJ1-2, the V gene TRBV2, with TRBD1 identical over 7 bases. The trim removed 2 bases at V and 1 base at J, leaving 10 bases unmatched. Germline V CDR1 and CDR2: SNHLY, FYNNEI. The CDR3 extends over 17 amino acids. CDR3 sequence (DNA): TGTGCCAGCAGTGAAACTGTGAGACAGGGACTTAACTATGGCTACACCTTC. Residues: CASSETVRQGLNYGYTF.

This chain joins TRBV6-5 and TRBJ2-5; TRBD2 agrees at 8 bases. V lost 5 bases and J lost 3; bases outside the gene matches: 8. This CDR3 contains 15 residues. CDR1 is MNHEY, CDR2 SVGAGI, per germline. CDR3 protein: CASSRAPRGEETQYF. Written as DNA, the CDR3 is TGTGCCAGCAGTCGGGCACCGCGGGGGGAAGAGACCCAGTACTTC.

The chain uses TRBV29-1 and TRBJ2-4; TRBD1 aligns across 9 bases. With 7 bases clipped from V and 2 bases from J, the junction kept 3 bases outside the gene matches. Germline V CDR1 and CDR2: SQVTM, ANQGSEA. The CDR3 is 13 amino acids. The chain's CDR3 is CSAGTGSKNIQYF. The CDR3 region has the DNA TGCAGCGCAGGGACAGGGTCCAAAAACATTCAGTACTTC.

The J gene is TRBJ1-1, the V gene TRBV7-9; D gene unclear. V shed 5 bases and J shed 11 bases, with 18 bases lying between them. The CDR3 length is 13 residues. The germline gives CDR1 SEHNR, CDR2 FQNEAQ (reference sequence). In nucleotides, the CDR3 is TGTGCCAGCAGCCCGAAACCTAGGTCCTGTGCTTTCTTT. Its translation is CASSPKPRSCAFF.

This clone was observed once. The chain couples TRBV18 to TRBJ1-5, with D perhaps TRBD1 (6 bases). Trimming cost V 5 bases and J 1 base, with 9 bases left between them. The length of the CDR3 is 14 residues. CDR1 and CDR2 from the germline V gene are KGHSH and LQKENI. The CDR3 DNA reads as TGTGCCAGCTCAAATACAGGGAGCAATCAGCCCCAGCATTTT. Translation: CASSNTGSNQPQHF.

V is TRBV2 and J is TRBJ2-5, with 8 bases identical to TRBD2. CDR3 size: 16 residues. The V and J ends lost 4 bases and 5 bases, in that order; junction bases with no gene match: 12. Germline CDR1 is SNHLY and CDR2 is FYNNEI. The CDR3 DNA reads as TGTGCCAGCAGTGCCCCAGCGGGGGCCCACGGGGAGACCCAGTACTTC. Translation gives CASSAPAGAHGETQYF.

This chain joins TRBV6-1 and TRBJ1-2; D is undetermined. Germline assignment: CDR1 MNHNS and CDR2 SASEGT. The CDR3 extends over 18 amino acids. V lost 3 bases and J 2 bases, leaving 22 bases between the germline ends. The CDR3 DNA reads TGTGCCAGCAGTGAGTTTAATAACGTAGCTTTCAAAAACTATGGCTACACCTTC. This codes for CASSEFNNVAFKNYGYTF.

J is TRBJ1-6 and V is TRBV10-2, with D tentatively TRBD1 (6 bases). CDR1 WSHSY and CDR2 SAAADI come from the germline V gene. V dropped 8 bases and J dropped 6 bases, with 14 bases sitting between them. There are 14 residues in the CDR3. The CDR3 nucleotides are TGCGCCAGCCGCCAGGACAGATTTAATTCACCCCTCCACTTT. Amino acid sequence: CASRQDRFNSPLHF.

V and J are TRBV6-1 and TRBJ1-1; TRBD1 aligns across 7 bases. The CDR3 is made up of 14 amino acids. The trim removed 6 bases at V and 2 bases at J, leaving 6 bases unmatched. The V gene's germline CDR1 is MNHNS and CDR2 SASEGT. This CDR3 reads CASSAGGSNTEAFF. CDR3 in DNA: TGTGCCAGCAGCGCAGGGGGTTCTAACACTGAAGCTTTCTTT.

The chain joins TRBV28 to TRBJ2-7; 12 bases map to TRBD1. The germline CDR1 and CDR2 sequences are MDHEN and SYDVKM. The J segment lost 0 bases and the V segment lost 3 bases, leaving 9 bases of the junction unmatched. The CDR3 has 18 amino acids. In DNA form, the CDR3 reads TGTGCCAGCAGTTTCCATGGGCGGGACAGGGGGCTCTCCTACGAGCAGTACTTC. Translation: CASSFHGRDRGLSYEQYF.

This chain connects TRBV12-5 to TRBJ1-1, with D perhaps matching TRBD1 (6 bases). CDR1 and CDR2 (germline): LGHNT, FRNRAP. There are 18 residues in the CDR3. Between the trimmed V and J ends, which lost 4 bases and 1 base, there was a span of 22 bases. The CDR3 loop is CASGSRGAYLNQNTEAFF. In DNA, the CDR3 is TGTGCTAGTGGTTCCAGGGGAGCCTACCTGAACCAGAACACTGAAGCTTTCTTT. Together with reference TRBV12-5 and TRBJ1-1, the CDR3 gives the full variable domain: DARVTQTPRHKVTEMGQEVTMRCQPILGHNTVFWYRQTMMQGLELLAYFRNRAPLDDSGMPKDRFSAEMPDATLATLKIQPSEPRDSAVYFCASGSRGAYLNQNTEAFFGQGTRLTVV.

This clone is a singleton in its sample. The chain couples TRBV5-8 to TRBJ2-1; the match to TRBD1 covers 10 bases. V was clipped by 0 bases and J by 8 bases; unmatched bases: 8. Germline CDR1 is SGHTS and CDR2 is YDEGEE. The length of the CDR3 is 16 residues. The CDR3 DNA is TGTGCCAGCAGCTTGGAGCCCCCCGGGACAGGGGATGAGCAGTTCTTC. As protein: CASSLEPPGTGDEQFF.

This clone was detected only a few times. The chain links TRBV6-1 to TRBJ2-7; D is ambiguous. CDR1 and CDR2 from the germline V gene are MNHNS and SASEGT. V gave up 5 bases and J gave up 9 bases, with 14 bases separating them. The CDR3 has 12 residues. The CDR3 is CASSHVGALQYF. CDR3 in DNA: TGTGCCAGCAGTCACGTCGGAGCCTTGCAGTACTTC.

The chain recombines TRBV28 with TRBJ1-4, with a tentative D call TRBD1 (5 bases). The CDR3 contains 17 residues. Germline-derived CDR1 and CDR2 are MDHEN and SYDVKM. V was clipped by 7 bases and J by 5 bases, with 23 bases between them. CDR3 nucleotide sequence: TGTGCCAGCACAGGAGGGCTTCGGGGCAATCTCAATGAAAAACTGTTTTTT. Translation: CASTGGLRGNLNEKLFF.

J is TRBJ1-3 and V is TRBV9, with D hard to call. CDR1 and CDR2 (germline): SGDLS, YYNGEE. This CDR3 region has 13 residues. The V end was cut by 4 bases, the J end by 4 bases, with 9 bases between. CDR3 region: CASSPEIGNTIYF. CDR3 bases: TGTGCCAGCAGCCCTGAGATAGGAAACACCATATATTTT.

As DNA, the CDR3 is TGTGCCAGCAGCTTAGATTATCCCGACAGGGGAAACAATGAGCAGTTCTTC. Amino acids: CASSLDYPDRGNNEQFF. This rearrangement joins TRBV7-9 to TRBJ2-1, with 8 bases identical to TRBD1. Germline CDR1 reads SEHNR; CDR2 reads FQNEAQ (reference sequence). This CDR3 is 17 amino acids long. Germline trimming cut 1 base from V and 5 bases from J; bases unmatched to any gene: 10.

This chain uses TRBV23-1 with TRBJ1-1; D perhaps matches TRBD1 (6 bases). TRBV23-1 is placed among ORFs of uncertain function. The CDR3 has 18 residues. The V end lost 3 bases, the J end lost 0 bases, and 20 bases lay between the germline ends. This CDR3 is CASSHRTEENRVNTEAFF. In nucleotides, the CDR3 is TGCGCCAGCAGTCATCGTACCGAAGAGAACAGGGTGAACACTGAAGCTTTCTTT.

The CDR3 sequence: CASSPEQGSGSGNTIYF. In nucleotides, the CDR3 is TGTGCCAGTAGTCCCGAACAGGGATCAGGCTCTGGAAACACCATATATTTT. The chain couples TRBV19 to TRBJ1-3, with D perhaps matching TRBD1 (6 bases). The CDR3 is 17 residues long. V shed 5 bases and J shed 0 bases, with 17 bases lying between them. CDR1 LNHDA and CDR2 SQIVND come from the germline V gene (reference sequence).

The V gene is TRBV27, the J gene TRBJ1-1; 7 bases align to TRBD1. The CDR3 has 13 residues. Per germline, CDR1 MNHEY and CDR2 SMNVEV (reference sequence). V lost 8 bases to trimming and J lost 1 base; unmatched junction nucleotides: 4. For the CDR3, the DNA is TGTGCCAGCTCGGGACAGACGAACACTGAAGCTTTCTTT. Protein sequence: CASSGQTNTEAFF.

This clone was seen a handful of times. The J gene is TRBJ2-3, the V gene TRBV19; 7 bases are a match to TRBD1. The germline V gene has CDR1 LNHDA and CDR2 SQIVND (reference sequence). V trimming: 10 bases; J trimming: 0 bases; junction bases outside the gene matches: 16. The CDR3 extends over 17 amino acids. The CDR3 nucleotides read TGTGCCACGAAAAGACAGGGCCTACTTGGGAGCACAGATACGCAGTATTTT. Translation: CATKRQGLLGSTDTQYF.

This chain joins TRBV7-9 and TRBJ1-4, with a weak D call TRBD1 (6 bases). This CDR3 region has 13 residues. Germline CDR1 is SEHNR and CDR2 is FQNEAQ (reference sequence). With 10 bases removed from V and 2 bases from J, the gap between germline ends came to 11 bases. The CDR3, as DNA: TGTGCCACGCTGGACAGTACTAATGAAAAACTGTTTTTT. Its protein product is CATLDSTNEKLFF.

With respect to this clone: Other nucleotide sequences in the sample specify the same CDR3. The CDR3 loop is CATSRDRGLASAARFF. Written as DNA, the CDR3 is TGTGCCACCAGCAGAGATAGGGGACTAGCATCCGCAGCACGATTCTTC. J is TRBJ2-1 and V is TRBV15; 9 nucleotides match TRBD2. J was trimmed by 16 bases and V by 0 bases; bases with no gene match: 16. Germline-derived CDR1 and CDR2 are LNHNV and YYDKDF (reference sequence). This CDR3 is built from 16 residues.

This CDR3 reads CASSEAGRGVERPQHF. The DNA for the CDR3 is TGTGCCAGCAGTGAAGCTGGGAGGGGGGTAGAGCGGCCCCAGCATTTT. This rearrangement joins TRBV6-1 to TRBJ1-5; tentative D call: TRBD1 (6 bases). The CDR3 extends over 16 amino acids. The V gene's germline CDR1 is MNHNS and CDR2 SASEGT. Trimming cost V 0 bases and J 9 bases, with 18 bases left between them.

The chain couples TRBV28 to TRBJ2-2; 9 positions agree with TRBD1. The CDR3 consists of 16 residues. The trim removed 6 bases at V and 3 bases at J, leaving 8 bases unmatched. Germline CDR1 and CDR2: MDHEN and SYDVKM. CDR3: CASSPPDRGYTGELFF. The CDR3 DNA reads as TGTGCCAGCAGCCCCCCCGACAGGGGGTACACCGGGGAGCTGTTTTTT.